The 13 T cell receptor beta chains below come from one sample, sequenced in a study of early T cells in non-severe SARS-CoV-2 infection. TCRdb used MiXCR to reprocess the 5' RACE reads, holding one entry per CDR3 protein. The sample consists of nearly 55,000 distinct CDR3 sequences, less than 9.5% of them appearing once. The sample in question was whole blood, obtained at baseline. The receptor set was obtained from an adult who was a healthcare worker with PCR-confirmed SARS-CoV-2 infection or an uninfected control (not recorded which).

The rearrangement joins TRBV20-1 to TRBJ2-1; 16 positions agree with TRBD2. CDR1 and CDR2 from the germline V gene are DFQATT and SNEGSKA (reference sequence). CDR3 length equals 14 residues. Here the CDR3 reads CSAGLAGGPYEQFF. CDR3 coding DNA: TGCAGCGCGGGACTAGCGGGAGGGCCGTATGAGCAGTTCTTC.

This clonotype was counted between two and nine times. The chain uses TRBV11-2 and TRBJ2-2, with D possibly matching TRBD2 (5 bases). This CDR3 spans 15 amino acids. CDR1 and CDR2 from the germline V gene are SGHAT and FQNNGV. V dropped 7 bases and J dropped 8 bases, with 20 bases sitting between them. Here the CDR3 reads CASTLLVGVAGELFF. CDR3 nucleotides: TGTGCCAGCACCCTTTTAGTGGGAGTTGCTGGGGAGCTGTTTTTT. The variable domain in full, completed from reference TRBV11-2 and TRBJ2-2, reads EAGVAQSPRYKIIEKRQSVAFWCNPISGHATLYWYQQILGQGPKLLIQFQNNGVVDDSQLPKDRFSAERLKGVDSTLKIQPAKLEDSAVYLCASTLLVGVAGELFFGEGSRLTVL.

Written as DNA, the CDR3 is TGTGCCAGCAGCACGGGAGGGCCCCCAGATACGCAGTATTTT. It yields the protein CASSTGGPPDTQYF. V usage is TRBV7-3 and J usage is TRBJ2-3, with 8 positions matching TRBD2. The CDR3 is made up of 14 amino acids. V was clipped by 5 bases and J by 4 bases; unmatched bases: 5. In germline, CDR1 is SGHTA, CDR2 FQGTGA. The full variable domain, completed using reference TRBV7-3 and TRBJ2-3, is GAGVSQTPSNKVTEKGKYVELRCDPISGHTALYWYRQSLGQGPEFLIYFQGTGAADDSGLPNDRFFAVRPEGSVSTLKIQRTERGDSAVYLCASSTGGPPDTQYFGPGTRLTVL.

The table lists this clonotype with many counts. V usage is TRBV7-3 and J usage is TRBJ2-2, with D unresolved. In germline, CDR1 is SGHTA, CDR2 FQGTGA. CDR3 length: 13 amino acids. With 1 base removed from V and 5 bases from J, the gap between germline ends came to 5 bases. The CDR3 sequence is CASSLMTTGELFF. CDR3 sequence (DNA): TGTGCCAGCAGCTTAATGACTACCGGGGAGCTGTTTTTT. Looking up the rest from reference TRBV7-3 and TRBJ2-2 gives the full variable domain: GAGVSQTPSNKVTEKGKYVELRCDPISGHTALYWYRQSLGQGPEFLIYFQGTGAADDSGLPNDRFFAVRPEGSVSTLKIQRTERGDSAVYLCASSLMTTGELFFGEGSRLTVL.

This clonotype was recorded many times. The chain carries TRBV11-1 and TRBJ2-7; perhaps TRBD2 as D (6 bases). The V gene's germline CDR1 is SGHAT and CDR2 FQDESV (reference sequence). V lost 4 bases and J lost 0, with 16 bases in between. The CDR3 covers 16 residues. The CDR3 coding sequence is TGTGCCAGCAGCTCCACAACTAGCCTGGGCTCCTACGAGCAGTACTTC. Amino acid sequence: CASSSTTSLGSYEQYF.

This clonotype was found many times. The chain's CDR3 is CASSLAGRSTDTQYF. The CDR3 nucleotides are TGTGCCAGCAGCTTAGCCGGGAGGAGCACAGATACGCAGTATTTT. The gene calls are TRBV7-8 and TRBJ2-3, with 7 positions matching TRBD2. Unmatched junction bases numbered 0, after V lost 0 bases and J lost 0 bases. In germline, CDR1 is SGHVS, CDR2 FQNEAQ. CDR3 size: 15 residues.

This clonotype has a count of ten or more. The chain employs TRBV13 and TRBJ2-2; D uncertain. From germline, CDR1 is PRHDT and CDR2 FYEKMQ (reference sequence). This CDR3 spans 14 amino acids. V shed 4 bases and J shed 2 bases, with 8 bases lying between them. CDR3 residues: CASSSWINTGELFF. CDR3 DNA: TGTGCCAGCAGCTCCTGGATAAACACCGGGGAGCTGTTTTTT.

This clonotype has a count of ten or more. The V and J genes are TRBV4-1 and TRBJ2-1, with D tentatively TRBD2 (6 bases). The length of the CDR3 is 13 residues. The germline gives CDR1 MGHRA, CDR2 YSYEKL. Trimming left V 6 bases short and J 5 bases short, with 11 bases between. CDR3: CASSDPGDNEQFF. The CDR3 DNA follows: TGCGCCAGCAGTGACCCGGGGGACAATGAGCAGTTCTTC.

The chain uses TRBV28 and TRBJ2-3; 8 bases match TRBD2. V was pared by 6 bases and J by 5 bases, with 16 bases of the junction left unmatched. The CDR3 runs 17 residues. Germline loops: CDR1 MDHEN, CDR2 SYDVKM. This CDR3 is CASRNLPGREVGDTQYF. The CDR3 bases are TGTGCCAGCAGAAACCTCCCCGGGCGGGAGGTGGGAGATACGCAGTATTTT.

Many counts were recorded for this clonotype. The gene calls are TRBV7-6 and TRBJ1-5, with D perhaps TRBD1 (6 bases). With 5 bases removed from V and 6 bases from J, the gap between germline ends came to 26 bases. This CDR3 comprises 18 residues. The V gene's germline CDR1 is SGHVS and CDR2 FNYEAQ. CDR3 in DNA: TGTGCCAGCAGCAGGGGGTCAGCAACAGGGAGGGGAGGTCAGCCCCAGCATTTT. Residues: CASSRGSATGRGGQPQHF.

This clonotype was seen many times. The V and J genes are TRBV30 and TRBJ2-7, with a possible D match to TRBD2 (6 bases). The CDR3 consists of 15 residues. Trimming stripped 0 bases from V and 0 bases from J, with 12 bases between. The germline V gene has CDR1 GTSNPN and CDR2 SVGIG (reference sequence). The CDR3 DNA reads TGTGCCTGGAGTGTGCGCGGGACCCGCTCCTACGAGCAGTACTTC. This translates into CAWSVRGTRSYEQYF. Based on the CDR3 plus reference TRBV30 and TRBJ2-7, the full variable domain is SQTIHQWPATLVQPVGSPLSLECTVEGTSNPNLYWYRQAAGRGLQLLFYSVGIGQISSEVPQNLSASRPQDRQFILSSKKLLLSDSGFYLCAWSVRGTRSYEQYFGPGTRLTVT.

On this clonotype itself: At one end the junction does not follow the germline gene, possibly because of a read error. The rearrangement links TRBV24-1 to TRBJ2-2, with 10 bases aligning to TRBD1. CDR3 length: 16 amino acids. Germline loops: CDR1 KGHDR, CDR2 SFDVKD. The CDR3 reads CATSDRQGASTGELSF. CDR3 coding DNA: TGTGCCACCAGTGATCGACAGGGGGCGAGCACCGGGGAGCTGTCTTTT.

A single count supports this clonotype. The rearrangement joins TRBV6-1 to TRBJ1-1, with D possibly TRBD1 on 5 matching bases. V lost 8 bases and J 6 bases, leaving 13 bases between the germline ends. Germline CDR1 MNHNS, CDR2 SASEGT. The CDR3 has 12 residues. CDR3 bases: TGTGCCAGCGGGGCAGGAATTGCTGAAGCTTTCTTT. It yields the protein CASGAGIAEAFF.